These T cell receptor beta chains were read from a single sample in a study of blood T cells in healthy people across ages. TCRdb re-called the 5' RACE reads through MiXCR, storing one row per CDR3 protein. The data show about 1.1 million distinct CDR3 sequences, less than 45% seen once. The sequenced material came from blood. The receptors here all came from a man younger than 35 in good health. CDR3s include the opening cysteine and the closing phenylalanine or tryptophan. Each record gives: D gene, clone size, J gene, V gene, CDR3 DNA, CDR3 protein. D genes are given only for firm matches. Only part of the rows carry a size: once, few, many, or a class if the clone is expanded.

>.|.|TRBJ2-7|TRBV5-1
TGCGCCAGCAGCCAAGATAGACAGGGACTTGGGGGAGAGCAGTACTTC
CASSQDRQGLGGEQYF
>.|.|TRBJ1-2|TRBV9
TGTGCCAGCAGCGACGGACAAACCTATGGCTACACCTTC
CASSDGQTYGYTF
>.|few|TRBJ1-4|TRBV4-3
TGCGCCAGCAGCCAAGGGCAGGGTGCGGCAACTAATGAAAAACTGTTTTTT
CASSQGQGAATNEKLFF
>.|few|TRBJ2-3|TRBV7-2
TGTGCCAGCAGCTCTGCGGGGACCAGCACAGATACGCAGTATTTT
CASSSAGTSTDTQYF
>.|.|TRBJ2-1|TRBV2
TGTGCCAGCAGTGAAACCAACAATGAGCAGTTCTTC
CASSETNNEQFF
>TRBD1|.|TRBJ1-5|TRBV20-1
TGCAGTGCTAGAGACCCCTCGACAGGGGATAGCAATCAGCCCCAGCATTTT
CSARDPSTGDSNQPQHF
>.|.|TRBJ2-3|TRBV7-2
TGTGCCAGCAGCTTAGTGTGGGGGGGCGCCACAGATACGCAGTATTTT
CASSLVWGGATDTQYF
>.|.|TRBJ1-2|TRBV7-2
TGTGCCAGCAGCCGGGCAGACTATAATGGCTACACCTTC
CASSRADYNGYTF
>.|.|TRBJ2-2|TRBV7-8
TGCGCCAGCAGCGTCGCCGGGACACTGAGCACCGGGGAGCTGTTTTTT
CASSVAGTLSTGELFF
>.|many|TRBJ2-3|TRBV5-1
TGCGCCAGCAGCCCTAGGACAGAAACGACCACAGATACGCAGTATTTT
CASSPRTETTTDTQYF
>TRBD2|many|TRBJ2-3|TRBV29-1
TGCAGCGTCCCACTAGCGGTCTACACAGATACGCAGTATTTT
CSVPLAVYTDTQYF
>TRBD1|few|TRBJ2-5|TRBV20-1
TGCAGTGCCCCGGACAGGGGTCACAATGAGCAGTACTTC
CSAPDRGHNEQYF
>TRBD2|.|TRBJ2-1|TRBV4-1
TGCGCCAGCAGCCCGTGGGCTGAAAGTTCAGCGGGGGTCTATGAGCAGTTCTTC
CASSPWAESSAGVYEQFF
>.|.|TRBJ2-3|TRBV6-4
TGTGCCAGCAGTGACGGGCTAGCAGCAGATACGCAGTATTTT
CASSDGLAADTQYF
>TRBD2|few|TRBJ2-3|TRBV5-1
TGCGCCAGCAGCCTTCCAATAGCGGGGGAAACCACAGATACGCAGTATTTT
CASSLPIAGETTDTQYF
>.|.|TRBJ2-1|TRBV6-2/TRBV6-3
TGTGCCAGCAGACCCTACCGACAGGCATCCTGCAATGAGCAGTTCTTC
CASRPYRQASCNEQFF
>.|few|TRBJ1-1|TRBV5-1
TGCGCCAGCAGCCGACGTGCAGACACCCCGGACACTGAAGCTTTCTTT
CASSRRADTPDTEAFF
>.|.|TRBJ2-3|TRBV29-1
TGCAGCGTTGATCCCAAGCTCAGAAGCACAGATACGCAGTATTTT
CSVDPKLRSTDTQYF
>.|.|TRBJ1-4|TRBV7-2
TGTGCCAGCAGCCTTCAGGGTACCACTAATGAAAAACTGTTTTTT
CASSLQGTTNEKLFF
>.|.|TRBJ1-2|TRBV7-2
TGTGCCAGCAGCTTCGGCAGGGAGGAGGGCTACACCTTC
CASSFGREEGYTF
>.|.|TRBJ2-1|TRBV5-1
TGCGCCAGCAGCTGGGGGGCCGGCAACAATGAGCAGTTCTTC
CASSWGAGNNEQFF
>.|.|TRBJ1-5|TRBV20-1
TGCAGTGCCCGGCAGGATTCTTTCAAGCAGCCCCAGCATTTT
CSARQDSFKQPQHF
>TRBD1|.|TRBJ1-2|TRBV25-1
TGTGCCAGCAGTGATGAGAGACAGGGGGCATTCGTCGGTGGCTACACCTTC
CASSDERQGAFVGGYTF
>.|.|TRBJ1-4|TRBV9
TGTGCCAGCAGCGTAGGAAGCACGGAGGATGAAAAACTGTTTTTT
CASSVGSTEDEKLFF
>TRBD2|many|TRBJ2-1|TRBV29-1
TGCAGCGTTGCACTAGCGGTCAGCTACAATGAGCAGTTCTTC
CSVALAVSYNEQFF
>.|.|TRBJ2-2|TRBV7-6
TGTGCCAGCAGCCAGCGATCCGGGGAGCTGTTTTTT
CASSQRSGELFF
>.|few|TRBJ1-2|TRBV20-1
TGCAGTGCTAGAGATCTGGGACATCGGGGCTACACCTTC
CSARDLGHRGYTF
>.|.|TRBJ2-7|TRBV5-1
TGCGCCAGCAGCTCCAGTATCTACGAGCAGTACTTC
CASSSSIYEQYF
>.|.|TRBJ1-6|TRBV4-3
TGCGCCAGCAGCCAAGATCTCGTCATACAGGCTCTCCGATGGTCACCCCTCCACTTT
CASSQDLVIQALRWSPLHF
>.|.|TRBJ1-2|TRBV12-3/TRBV12-4
TGTGCCAGCAGTTTATGGGCAGAGTCTAACTATGGCTACACCTTC
CASSLWAESNYGYTF
>TRBD1|.|TRBJ2-1|TRBV12-3/TRBV12-4
TGTGCCAGCAGTCTGAGACAGGGGGCGATTGGTTTTCAGTTCTTC
CASSLRQGAIGFQFF
>TRBD1|few|TRBJ2-1|TRBV4-1
TGCGCCAGCAGCCAGATAGGACAGGGGGCTTCTGAGCAGTTCTTC
CASSQIGQGASEQFF
>.|few|TRBJ2-1|TRBV4-2
TGTGCCAGCAGCCAAGCGTCGGGTCAAACACCTGGCAATGAGCAGTTCTTC
CASSQASGQTPGNEQFF
>TRBD1|.|TRBJ1-1|TRBV30
TGTGCCTGGAGTGTACGTCTGGGACAGGGGGCGGCAGCTTTCTTT
CAWSVRLGQGAAAFF
>TRBD1|.|TRBJ1-6|TRBV20-1
TGCAGTGCTAGGGGGGACAGGTTTAATTCACCCCTCCACTTT
CSARGDRFNSPLHF
>TRBD2|.|TRBJ2-1|TRBV12-3/TRBV12-4
TGTGCCAGCAGTTTTGGGGGGGACCCTTACAATGAGCAGTTCTTC
CASSFGGDPYNEQFF
>.|.|TRBJ1-6|TRBV20-1
TGCAGTGCTGGAGAGGGGATCGGGGGACTTTCACCCCTCCACTTT
CSAGEGIGGLSPLHF
>.|few|TRBJ2-3|TRBV9
TGTGCCAGCAGCGTAAGGCAGGTGCTAAACACAGATACGCAGTATTTT
CASSVRQVLNTDTQYF
>TRBD2|few|TRBJ2-7|TRBV28
TGTGCCAGCAGTTTAGCGGGGGGGCTAGTTGAGCAGTACTTC
CASSLAGGLVEQYF
>.|many|TRBJ1-2|TRBV7-2
TGTGCCAGCAGCCCCGGGGGCGCGAACTATGGCTACACCTTC
CASSPGGANYGYTF
>TRBD2|few|TRBJ2-5|TRBV6-5
TGTGCCAGCACCCCGGGACTAGCGGACAATGAGCAGTACTTC
CASTPGLADNEQYF
>.|.|TRBJ1-4|TRBV5-5
TGTGCCAGCAGCTTGGTTGGAGACCCTAATGAAAAACCGTTTTTT
CASSLVGDPNEKPFF
>.|.|TRBJ2-7|TRBV7-8
TGTGCCAGCAGCTTCTCCCCCGGAGGGCAGAACGTCTACGAGCAGTACTTC
CASSFSPGGQNVYEQYF
>.|.|TRBJ1-5|TRBV4-1
TGCGCCAGCAGCCAAGATCTGGGTTATCAGCCCCAGCATTTT
CASSQDLGYQPQHF
>.|.|TRBJ1-6|TRBV15
TGTGCCACCAGCAGAGATCGTAGCGAGGCACCCCTCCACTTT
CATSRDRSEAPLHF
>.|few|TRBJ1-1|TRBV7-9
TGTGCCAGCAGCCCCGGACCGGCTTTCTTT
CASSPGPAFF